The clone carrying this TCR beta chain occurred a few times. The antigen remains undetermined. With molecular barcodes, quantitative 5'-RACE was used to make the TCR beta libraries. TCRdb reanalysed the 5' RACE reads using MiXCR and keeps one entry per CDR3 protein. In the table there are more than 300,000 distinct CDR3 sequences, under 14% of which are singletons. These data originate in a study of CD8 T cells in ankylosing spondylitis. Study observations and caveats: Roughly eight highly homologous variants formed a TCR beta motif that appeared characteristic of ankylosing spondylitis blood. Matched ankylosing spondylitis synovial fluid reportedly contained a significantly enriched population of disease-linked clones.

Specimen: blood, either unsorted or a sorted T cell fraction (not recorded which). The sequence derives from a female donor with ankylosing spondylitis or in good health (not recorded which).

The CDR3 bases are TGTGCCAGCAGTACTACCGGGACTTCGAACACTGAAGCTTTCTTT. It codes for CASSTTGTSNTEAFF. The J gene is TRBJ1-1, the V gene TRBV27; maybe TRBD1 (5 bases). V was shortened by 5 bases and J by 1 base, with 14 bases between the two germline ends. Germline loops: CDR1 MNHEY, CDR2 SMNVEV (reference sequence). This CDR3 is built from 15 residues.